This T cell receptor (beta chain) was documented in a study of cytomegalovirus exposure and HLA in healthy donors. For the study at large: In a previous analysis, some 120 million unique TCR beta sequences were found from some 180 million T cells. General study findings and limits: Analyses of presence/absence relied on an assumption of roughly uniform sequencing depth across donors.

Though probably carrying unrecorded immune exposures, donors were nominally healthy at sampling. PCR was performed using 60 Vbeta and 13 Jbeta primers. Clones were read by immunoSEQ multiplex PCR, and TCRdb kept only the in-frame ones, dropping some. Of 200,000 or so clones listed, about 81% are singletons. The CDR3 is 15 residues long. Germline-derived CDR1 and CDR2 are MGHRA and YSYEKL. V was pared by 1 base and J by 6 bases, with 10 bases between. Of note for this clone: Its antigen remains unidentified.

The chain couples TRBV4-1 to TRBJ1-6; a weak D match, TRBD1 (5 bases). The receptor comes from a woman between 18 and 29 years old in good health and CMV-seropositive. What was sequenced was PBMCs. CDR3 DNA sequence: TGCGCCAGCAGCCAAGGGGGCGCCTTTAATTCACCCCTCCACTTT. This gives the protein CASSQGGAFNSPLHF.